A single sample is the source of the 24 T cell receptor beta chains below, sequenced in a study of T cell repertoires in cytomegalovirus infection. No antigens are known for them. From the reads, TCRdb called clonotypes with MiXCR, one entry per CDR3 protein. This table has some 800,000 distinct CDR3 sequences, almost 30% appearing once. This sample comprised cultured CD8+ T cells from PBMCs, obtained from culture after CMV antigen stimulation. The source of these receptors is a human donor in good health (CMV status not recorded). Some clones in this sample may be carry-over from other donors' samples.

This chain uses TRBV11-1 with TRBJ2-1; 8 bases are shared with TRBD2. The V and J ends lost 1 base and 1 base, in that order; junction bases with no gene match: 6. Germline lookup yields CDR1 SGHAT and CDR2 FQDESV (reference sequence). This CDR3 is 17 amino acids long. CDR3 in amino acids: CASSLDAGGLSYNEQFF. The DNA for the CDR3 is TGTGCCAGCAGCTTAGACGCGGGGGGTCTGTCCTACAATGAGCAGTTCTTC.

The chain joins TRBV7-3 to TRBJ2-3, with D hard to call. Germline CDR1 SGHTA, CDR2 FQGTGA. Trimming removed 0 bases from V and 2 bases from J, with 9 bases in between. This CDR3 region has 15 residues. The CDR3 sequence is CASSLTGFSTDTQYF. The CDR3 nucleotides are TGTGCCAGCAGCTTAACAGGATTTTCCACAGATACGCAGTATTTT.

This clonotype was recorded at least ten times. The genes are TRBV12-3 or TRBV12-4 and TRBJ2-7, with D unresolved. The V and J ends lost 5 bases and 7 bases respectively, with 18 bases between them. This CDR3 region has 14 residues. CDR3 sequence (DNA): TGTGCCAGCAGTCCTTCGGTCCCCTCCCTTGAGCAGTACGTC. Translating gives CASSPSVPSLEQYV.

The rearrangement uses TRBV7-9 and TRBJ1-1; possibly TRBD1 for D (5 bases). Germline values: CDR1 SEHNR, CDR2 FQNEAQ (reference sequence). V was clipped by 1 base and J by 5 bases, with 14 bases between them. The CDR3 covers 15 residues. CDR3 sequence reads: CASSLDPGGRTEAFF. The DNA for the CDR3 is TGTGCCAGCAGCTTAGACCCCGGGGGTAGGACTGAAGCTTTCTTT. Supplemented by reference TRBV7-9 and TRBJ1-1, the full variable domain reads DTGVSQNPRHKITKRGQNVTFRCDPISEHNRLYWYRQTLGQGPEFLTYFQNEAQLEKSRLLSDRFSAERPKGSFSTLEIQRTEQGDSAMYLCASSLDPGGRTEAFFGQGTRLTVV.

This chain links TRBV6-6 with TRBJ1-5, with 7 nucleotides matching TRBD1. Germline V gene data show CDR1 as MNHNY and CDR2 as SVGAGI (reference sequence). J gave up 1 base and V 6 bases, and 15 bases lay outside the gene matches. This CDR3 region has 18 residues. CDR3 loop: CASRPGQVPRHSNQPQHF. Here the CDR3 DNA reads TGTGCCAGCAGGCCCGGACAGGTCCCAAGACACAGCAATCAGCCCCAGCATTTT.

CDR3 sequence: CASSQGTIGAPRRTEAFF. The CDR3 coding sequence is TGCGCCAGCAGCCAAGGTACAATAGGGGCCCCGCGGAGGACTGAAGCTTTCTTT. The V call is TRBV4-1, the J call TRBJ1-1, with D possibly TRBD1 on 5 matching bases. Germline CDR1 is MGHRA and CDR2 is YSYEKL. The CDR3 is 18 amino acids. Trimming took off 1 base at V and 5 bases at J, with 23 bases between the two ends.

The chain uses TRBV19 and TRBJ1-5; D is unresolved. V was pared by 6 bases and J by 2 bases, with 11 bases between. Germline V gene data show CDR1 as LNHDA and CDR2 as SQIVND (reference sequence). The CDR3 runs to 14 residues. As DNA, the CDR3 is TGTGCCAGTAGGCCCCTGTGGGGCAATCAGCCCCAGCATTTT. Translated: CASRPLWGNQPQHF.

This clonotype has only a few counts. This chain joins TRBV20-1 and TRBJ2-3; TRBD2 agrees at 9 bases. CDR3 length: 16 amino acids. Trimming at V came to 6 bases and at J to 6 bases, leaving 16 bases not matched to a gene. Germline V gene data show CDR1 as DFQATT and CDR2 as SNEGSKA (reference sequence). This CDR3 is CSAPRVVAGALDTQYF. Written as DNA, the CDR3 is TGCAGTGCACCAAGGGTGGTAGCGGGGGCACTGGATACGCAGTATTTT.

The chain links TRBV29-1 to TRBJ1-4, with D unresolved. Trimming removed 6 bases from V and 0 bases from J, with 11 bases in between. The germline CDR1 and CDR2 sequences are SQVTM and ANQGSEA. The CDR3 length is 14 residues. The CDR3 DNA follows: TGCAGCGTCCTCTATACCTCAACTAATGAAAAACTGTTTTTT. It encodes CSVLYTSTNEKLFF.

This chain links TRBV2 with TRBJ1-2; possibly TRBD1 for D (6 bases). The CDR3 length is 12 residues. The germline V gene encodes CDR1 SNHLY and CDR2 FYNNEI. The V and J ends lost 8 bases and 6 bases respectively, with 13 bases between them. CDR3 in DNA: TGTGCCAGCGCTCCATACAGGGATGGCTACACCTTC. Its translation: CASAPYRDGYTF.

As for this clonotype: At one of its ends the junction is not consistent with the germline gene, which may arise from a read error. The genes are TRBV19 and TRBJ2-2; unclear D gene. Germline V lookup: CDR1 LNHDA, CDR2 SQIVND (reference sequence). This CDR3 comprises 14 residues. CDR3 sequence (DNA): TGTGCCTGTAGTATTGATGAATGGCCCGGGGAGCTGTTTTTT. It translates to CACSIDEWPGELFF.

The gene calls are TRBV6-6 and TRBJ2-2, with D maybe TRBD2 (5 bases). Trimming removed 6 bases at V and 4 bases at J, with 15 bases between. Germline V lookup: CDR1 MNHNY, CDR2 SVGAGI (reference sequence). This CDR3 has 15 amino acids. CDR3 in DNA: TGTGCCAGCAGACCTGAATGGAGGCCCACCGGGGAGCTGTTTTTT. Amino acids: CASRPEWRPTGELFF.

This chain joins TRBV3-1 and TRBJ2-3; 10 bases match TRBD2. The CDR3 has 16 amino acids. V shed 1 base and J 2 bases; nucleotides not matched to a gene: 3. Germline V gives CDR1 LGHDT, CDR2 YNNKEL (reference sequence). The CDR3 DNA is TGTGCCAGCAGCCAAGCACTAGCGGGGTTCACAGATACGCAGTATTTT. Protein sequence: CASSQALAGFTDTQYF.

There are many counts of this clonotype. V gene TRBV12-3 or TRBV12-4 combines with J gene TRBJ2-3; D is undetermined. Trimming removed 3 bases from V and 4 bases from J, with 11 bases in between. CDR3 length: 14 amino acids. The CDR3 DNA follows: TGTGCCAGCAGTTTGCTCGTGACGGCAGATACGCAGTATTTT. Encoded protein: CASSLLVTADTQYF.

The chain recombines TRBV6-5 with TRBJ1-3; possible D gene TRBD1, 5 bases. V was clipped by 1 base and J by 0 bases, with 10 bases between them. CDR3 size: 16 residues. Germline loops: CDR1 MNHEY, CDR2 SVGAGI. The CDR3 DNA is TGTGCCAGCAGTTACTTCGGACACTTCTCTGGAAACACCATATATTTT. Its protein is CASSYFGHFSGNTIYF.

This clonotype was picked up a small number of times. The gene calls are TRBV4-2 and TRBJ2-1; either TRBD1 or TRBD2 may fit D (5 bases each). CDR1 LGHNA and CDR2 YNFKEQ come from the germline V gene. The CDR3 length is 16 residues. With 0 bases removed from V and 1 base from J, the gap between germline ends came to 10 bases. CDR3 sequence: CASSQDGGTSYNEQFF. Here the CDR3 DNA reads TGTGCCAGCAGCCAAGACGGTGGGACGTCCTACAATGAGCAGTTCTTC.

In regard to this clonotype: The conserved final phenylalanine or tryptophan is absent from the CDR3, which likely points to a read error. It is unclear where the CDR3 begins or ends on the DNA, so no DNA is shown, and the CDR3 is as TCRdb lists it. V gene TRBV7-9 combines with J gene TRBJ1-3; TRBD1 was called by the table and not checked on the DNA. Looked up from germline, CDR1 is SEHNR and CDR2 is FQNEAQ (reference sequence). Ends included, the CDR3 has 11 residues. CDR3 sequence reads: CASSSGAGQLY.

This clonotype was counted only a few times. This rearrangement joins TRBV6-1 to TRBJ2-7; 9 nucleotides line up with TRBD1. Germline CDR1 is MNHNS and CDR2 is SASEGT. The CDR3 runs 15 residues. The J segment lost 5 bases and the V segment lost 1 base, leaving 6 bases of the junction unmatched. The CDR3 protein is CASSEDGGDRDEQYF. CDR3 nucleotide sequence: TGTGCCAGCAGTGAAGATGGGGGGGACAGGGACGAGCAGTACTTC.

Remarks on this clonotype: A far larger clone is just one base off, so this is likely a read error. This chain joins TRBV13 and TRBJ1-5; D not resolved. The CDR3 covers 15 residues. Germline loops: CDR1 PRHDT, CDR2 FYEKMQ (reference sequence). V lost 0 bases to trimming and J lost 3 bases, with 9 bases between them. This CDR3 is CASSLGRNNNQPQHF. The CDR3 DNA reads TGTGCCAGCAGCTTAGGCAGGAATAACAATCAGCCCCAGCATTTT.

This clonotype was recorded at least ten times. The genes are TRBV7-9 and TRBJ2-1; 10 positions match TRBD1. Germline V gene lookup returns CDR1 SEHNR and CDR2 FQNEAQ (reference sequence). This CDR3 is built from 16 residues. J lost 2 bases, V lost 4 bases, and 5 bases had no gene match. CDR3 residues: CASSSPGQGTYNEQFF. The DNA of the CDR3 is TGTGCCAGCAGCTCTCCGGGACAGGGGACCTACAATGAGCAGTTCTTC.

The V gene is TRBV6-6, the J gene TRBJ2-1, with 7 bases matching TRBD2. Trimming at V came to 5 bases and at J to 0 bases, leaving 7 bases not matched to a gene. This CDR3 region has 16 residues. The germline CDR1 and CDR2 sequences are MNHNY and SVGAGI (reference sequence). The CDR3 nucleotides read TGTGCCAGCAGTGGGGGGGGTTGGAGCTCCTACAATGAGCAGTTCTTC. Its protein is CASSGGGWSSYNEQFF.

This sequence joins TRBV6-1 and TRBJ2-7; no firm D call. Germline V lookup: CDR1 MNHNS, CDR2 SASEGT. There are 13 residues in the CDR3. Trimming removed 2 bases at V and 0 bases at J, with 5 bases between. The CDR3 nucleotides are TGTGCCAGCAGTGAAAGTGACTCCTACGAGCAGTACTTC. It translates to CASSESDSYEQYF.

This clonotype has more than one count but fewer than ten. CDR3 amino acids: CATLTTRGNEQFF. The CDR3 nucleotides are TGTGCCACCCTGACGACTAGAGGCAATGAGCAGTTCTTC. The chain couples TRBV6-5 to TRBJ2-1; a weak D match, TRBD2 (6 bases). Germline CDR1 is MNHEY and CDR2 is SVGAGI. Trimming left V 10 bases short and J 6 bases short, with 16 bases between. The CDR3 totals 13 residues.

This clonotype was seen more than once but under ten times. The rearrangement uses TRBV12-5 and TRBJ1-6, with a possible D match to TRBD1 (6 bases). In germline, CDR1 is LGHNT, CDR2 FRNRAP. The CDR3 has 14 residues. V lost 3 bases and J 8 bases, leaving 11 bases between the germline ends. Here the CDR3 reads CASGLGGPDSPLHF. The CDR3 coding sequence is TGTGCTAGTGGTTTAGGGGGTCCGGATTCACCCCTCCACTTT.